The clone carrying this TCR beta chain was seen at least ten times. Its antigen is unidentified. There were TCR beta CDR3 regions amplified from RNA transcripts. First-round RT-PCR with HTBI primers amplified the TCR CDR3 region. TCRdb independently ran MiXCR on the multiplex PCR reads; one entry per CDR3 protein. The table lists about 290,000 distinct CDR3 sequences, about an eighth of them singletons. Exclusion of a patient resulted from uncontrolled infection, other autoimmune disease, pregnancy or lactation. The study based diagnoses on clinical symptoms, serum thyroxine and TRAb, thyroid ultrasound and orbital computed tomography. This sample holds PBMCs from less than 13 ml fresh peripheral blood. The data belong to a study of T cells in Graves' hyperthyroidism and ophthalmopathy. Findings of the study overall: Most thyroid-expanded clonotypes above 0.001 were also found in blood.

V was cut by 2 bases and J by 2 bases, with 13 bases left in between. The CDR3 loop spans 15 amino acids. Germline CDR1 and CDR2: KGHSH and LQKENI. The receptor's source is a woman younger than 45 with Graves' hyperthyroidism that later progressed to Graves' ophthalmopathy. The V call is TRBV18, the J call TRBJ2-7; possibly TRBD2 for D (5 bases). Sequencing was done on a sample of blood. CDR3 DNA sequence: TGTGCCAGCTCACCAGGAGAGGGTTGGCCCTACGAGCAGTACTTC. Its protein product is CASSPGEGWPYEQYF.